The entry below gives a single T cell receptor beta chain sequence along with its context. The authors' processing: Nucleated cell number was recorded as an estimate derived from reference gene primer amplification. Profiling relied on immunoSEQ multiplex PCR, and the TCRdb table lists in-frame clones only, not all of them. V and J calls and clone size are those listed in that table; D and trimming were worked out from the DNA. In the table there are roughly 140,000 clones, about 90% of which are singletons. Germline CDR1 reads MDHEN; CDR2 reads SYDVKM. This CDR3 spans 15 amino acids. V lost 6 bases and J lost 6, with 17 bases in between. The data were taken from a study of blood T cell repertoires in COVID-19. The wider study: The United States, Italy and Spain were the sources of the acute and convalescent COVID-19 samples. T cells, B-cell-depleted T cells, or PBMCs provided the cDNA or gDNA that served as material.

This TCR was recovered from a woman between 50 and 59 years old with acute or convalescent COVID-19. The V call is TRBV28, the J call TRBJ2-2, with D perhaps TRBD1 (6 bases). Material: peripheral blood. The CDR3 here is CASRVEQGVAGELFF. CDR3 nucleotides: TGTGCCAGCAGAGTCGAACAGGGAGTGGCCGGGGAGCTGTTTTTT.